The clone carrying this T cell receptor (beta chain) appeared a few times. Its antigen is unknown. Generated by immunoSEQ multiplex PCR, the TCRdb table keeps only in-frame clones and is missing some. This table has about 980,000 clones, less than 85% appearing once. Study donors comprised healthy, HIV-negative adults devoid of recent acute infection or vaccination. CDR3 size: 15 residues. V was pared by 5 bases and J by 4 bases, with 7 bases of the junction left unmatched. Germline V lookup: CDR1 SNHLY, CDR2 FYNNEI. The data were obtained in a study of shared clonotypes between healthy human individuals. Whole-study context: In total, the donors were a couple of women and a few men aged 18 to 49. Per donor, three plates held CD4 naive cells, three held CD4 memory, two held CD8 naive and one held CD8 memory. The study's findings and limits: A small donor pool kept down the genetic and exposure-history diversity that was represented.

The TCR originated in a man in his late teens or twenties in good health. Specimen: memory CD4+ T cells sorted from blood. Subset denoted: CD45RA-negative fraction. The chain combines TRBV2 with TRBJ1-1; 10 nucleotides agree with TRBD1. The CDR3 protein is CASSIPGTGVTEAFF. Written as DNA, the CDR3 is TGTGCCAGCAGTATTCCCGGGACAGGGGTCACTGAAGCTTTCTTT.